This entry concerns a single TCR beta chain. The record originates from a study of beta chain features in type 1 diabetes. Purities over 95% were achieved in all sorted populations. What was sequenced were expressed TCRB transcripts, since all of the isolated RNA had been reverse transcribed. Libraries were prepared by immunoSEQ multiplex PCR; TCRdb keeps only in-frame clonotypes and omits some of them. The sample has 300,000 or so clones, 8% seen once. Sequencing was carried out using central memory CD4+ T cells from blood. The receptor comes from a woman aged 18-35 years in good health.

The CDR3 spells CATNRRREDTGELFF. The CDR3 nucleotides read TGTGCCACCAATCGGAGGAGAGAGGACACCGGGGAGCTGTTTTTT. This chain connects TRBV2 to TRBJ2-2; D perhaps matches TRBD2 (5 bases). The CDR3 length is 15 residues. The germline V gene encodes CDR1 SNHLY and CDR2 FYNNEI. V was cut by 10 bases and J by 3 bases, with 18 bases left in between. The whole variable domain, filled in from reference TRBV2 and TRBJ2-2, reads EPEVTQTPSHQVTQMGQEVILRCVPISNHLYFYWYRQILGQKVEFLVSFYNNEISEKSEIFDDQFSVERPDGSNFTLKIRSTKLEDSAMYFCATNRRREDTGELFFGEGSRLTVL.